One sample yielded the 24 T cell receptor beta chains listed below, sequenced in a study of early T cells in non-severe SARS-CoV-2 infection. MiXCR was run by TCRdb on the 5' RACE reads, yielding one entry per CDR3 protein. Among about 110,000 distinct CDR3 sequences listed, roughly an eighth were seen once. Sample: whole blood. The receptors originated from an adult who was a healthcare worker with PCR-confirmed SARS-CoV-2 infection or an uninfected control (not recorded which).

This clonotype was seen only a few times. J is TRBJ1-5 and V is TRBV24-1, with TRBD1 matching 7 bases. CDR1 KGHDR and CDR2 SFDVKD come from the germline V gene. This CDR3 comprises 14 residues. The V and J ends lost 9 bases and 0 bases, in that order; junction bases with no gene match: 4. CDR3 sequence: CATGTENSNQPQHF. In nucleotides, the CDR3 is TGTGCCACCGGGACAGAAAATAGCAATCAGCCCCAGCATTTT.

Concerning this clonotype: A read error may explain this, as a much larger clone is one base away. The chain is built from TRBV29-1 and TRBJ1-3; D is unclear. The CDR3 runs to 15 residues. Trimming stripped 4 bases from V and 0 bases from J, with 13 bases between. Germline V gives CDR1 SQVTM, CDR2 ANQGSEA. The CDR3 DNA is TGCAGCGTTGGTACAGTCTCAAGCTCTGGAAACACCATATATTTT. As protein: CSVGTVSSSGNTIYF.

V gene TRBV5-4 combines with J gene TRBJ1-1; 7 bases are a match to TRBD1. The CDR3 runs 12 residues. The trim removed 4 bases at V and 3 bases at J, leaving 0 bases unmatched. CDR1 and CDR2 (germline): SGHNT, YYREEE (reference sequence). DNA for the CDR3: TGTGCCAGCAGCGGGACAGACACTGAAGCTTTCTTT. Its translation is CASSGTDTEAFF. The variable domain in full, with the rest retrieved from reference TRBV5-4 and TRBJ1-1, is ETGVTQSPTHLIKTRGQQVTLRCSSQSGHNTVSWYQQALGQGPQFIFQYYREEENGRGNFPPRFSGLQFPNYSSELNVNALELDDSALYLCASSGTDTEAFFGQGTRLTVV.

This clonotype was seen repeatedly, ten times or more. Written as DNA, the CDR3 is TGTGCCAGCATCTTTGCCCCCGGGGGCAACACTGAAGCTTTCTTT. This sequence encodes CASIFAPGGNTEAFF. The chain recombines TRBV12-3 or TRBV12-4 with TRBJ1-1, with D possibly being TRBD1 (6 bases). Trimming cost V 7 bases and J 2 bases, with 17 bases left between them. The CDR3 is 15 residues long.

There are a few counts of this clonotype. This rearrangement joins TRBV29-1 to TRBJ2-7; D may correspond to TRBD1 or TRBD2 (5 bases each). CDR3 length: 14 amino acids. Trimming removed 7 bases from V and 2 bases from J, with 18 bases in between. Germline V CDR1 and CDR2: SQVTM, ANQGSEA. DNA for the CDR3: TGCAGCGCCGTTCGGGACCGCCCCCCCTACGAGCAGTACTTC. As protein: CSAVRDRPPYEQYF.

This clonotype was observed a handful of times. The rearrangement uses TRBV11-3 and TRBJ2-7; 11 nucleotides agree with TRBD2. Germline V gives CDR1 SGHNT, CDR2 YENEEA. V was clipped by 7 bases and J by 2 bases; unmatched bases: 7. The CDR3 contains 15 residues. CDR3 bases: TGTGCCAGCACGCTAGCGGGAGGATCACCCTACGAGCAGTACTTC. The encoded protein is CASTLAGGSPYEQYF.

V gene TRBV4-2 combines with J gene TRBJ2-2; 9 nucleotides match TRBD2. V was clipped by 0 bases and J by 6 bases; unmatched bases: 8. Germline CDR1 and CDR2: LGHNA and YNFKEQ. There are 17 residues in the CDR3. The CDR3 DNA sequence: TGTGCCAGCAGCCAAGACCCCCGCGGGAGGGCCGCCGGGGAGCTGTTTTTT. It yields the protein CASSQDPRGRAAGELFF.

This clonotype has just a few counts. The V gene is TRBV29-1, the J gene TRBJ2-7, with unresolved D. Trimming stripped 6 bases from V and 2 bases from J, with 8 bases between. This CDR3 contains 11 residues. Germline V gene lookup returns CDR1 SQVTM and CDR2 ANQGSEA. CDR3 nucleotide sequence: TGCAGCGTCCACCTAGCCTACGAGCAGTACTTC. Translated: CSVHLAYEQYF.

In its sample, this clonotype was seen many times. This chain links TRBV12-3 or TRBV12-4 with TRBJ1-2; possible D gene TRBD1, 6 bases. The CDR3 runs 16 residues. Trimming left V 5 bases short and J 2 bases short, with 18 bases between. CDR3 nucleotide sequence: TGTGCCAGCAGTCAGTTCCGGGGGCGGATGAACTATGGCTACACCTTC. The encoded protein is CASSQFRGRMNYGYTF.

This clonotype was counted between two and nine times. CDR3 residues: CSVEVPGGGYTF. The DNA for the CDR3 is TGCAGCGTTGAAGTTCCCGGAGGCGGCTACACCTTC. The chain links TRBV29-1 to TRBJ1-2, with unresolved D. Germline loops: CDR1 SQVTM, CDR2 ANQGSEA. With 1 base removed from V and 8 bases from J, the gap between germline ends came to 11 bases. The CDR3 spans 12 residues. The full variable domain, rest sourced from reference TRBV29-1 and TRBJ1-2, is SAVISQKPSRDICQRGTSLTIQCQVDSQVTMMFWYRQQPGQSLTLIATANQGSEATYESGFVIDKFPISRPNLTFSTLTVSNMSPEDSSIYLCSVEVPGGGYTFGSGTRLTVV.

This clonotype showed up many times. This sequence joins TRBV18 and TRBJ2-7; D is unresolved. Trimming stripped 3 bases from V and 5 bases from J, with 14 bases between. Germline-derived CDR1 and CDR2 are KGHSH and LQKENI. The CDR3 loop spans 14 amino acids. The CDR3 DNA reads TGTGCCAGCTCACCGAGTACACCCCGCCACGAGCAGTACTTC. Its translation: CASSPSTPRHEQYF.

The table lists this clonotype with a few counts. The rearrangement uses TRBV5-1 and TRBJ1-5; 7 bases fit TRBD1. J lost 4 bases, V lost 4 bases, and 8 bases had no gene match. Germline assignment: CDR1 SGHRS and CDR2 YFSETQ. The CDR3 totals 15 residues. The CDR3 loop reads CASSPQGRGNQPQHF. The CDR3 region has the DNA TGCGCCAGCAGCCCACAGGGGAGGGGGAATCAGCCCCAGCATTTT.

This clonotype has ten or more counts. Its ends do not fully match the called genes, so a read error is possible. The rearrangement joins TRBV5-1 to TRBJ2-5; D is unresolved. CDR1 and CDR2 (germline): SGHRS, YFSETQ. The length of the CDR3 is 11 residues. The chain's CDR3 is CASSLEETQYF. In DNA form, the CDR3 reads TGTGCCAGCAGCTTAGAAGAGACCCAGTACTTC.

This clonotype appeared a few times. The rearrangement links TRBV20-1 to TRBJ2-2; D gene unclear. CDR1 is DFQATT and CDR2 is SNEGSKA in the germline V gene (reference sequence). The CDR3 extends over 16 amino acids. Trimming removed 0 bases at V and 4 bases at J, with 15 bases between. The CDR3 DNA reads TGCAGTGCTAGAGATGCGGTGACAATTCCCACCGGGGAGCTGTTTTTT. Amino acids: CSARDAVTIPTGELFF.

The chain uses TRBV7-9 and TRBJ2-7; D remains unclear. Deletions cut 3 bases from V and 3 bases from J, with 6 bases between. CDR1 and CDR2 (germline): SEHNR, FQNEAQ (reference sequence). CDR3 length: 12 residues. The DNA for the CDR3 is TGTGCCAGCAGCTTGGTCGACTACGAGCAGTACTTC. It codes for CASSLVDYEQYF.

This clonotype was detected ten times or more. The chain is built from TRBV27 and TRBJ1-5; 7 nucleotides agree with TRBD1. The germline CDR1 and CDR2 sequences are MNHEY and SMNVEV (reference sequence). The CDR3 contains 20 residues. V trimming: 0 bases; J trimming: 0 bases; junction bases outside the gene matches: 14. The CDR3 spells CASSLSPGQTGTYSNQPQHF. CDR3 in DNA: TGTGCCAGCAGTTTATCACCAGGTCAGACAGGGACCTATAGCAATCAGCCCCAGCATTTT.

The rearrangement links TRBV27 to TRBJ1-2; no clear D gene. V was clipped by 6 bases and J by 2 bases, with 13 bases between them. Germline lookup yields CDR1 MNHEY and CDR2 SMNVEV (reference sequence). This CDR3 has 14 residues. The CDR3, as DNA: TGTGCCAGCAGCCTGGGCATGGGCAACTATGGCTACACCTTC. Translated: CASSLGMGNYGYTF.

This clonotype was found many times. J is TRBJ2-2 and V is TRBV9; D unclear. Per germline, CDR1 SGDLS and CDR2 YYNGEE. Trimming took 1 base from V and 2 from J, leaving 9 bases between them. The CDR3 totals 15 residues. CDR3 region: CASSVLWGNTGELFF. Written as DNA, the CDR3 is TGTGCCAGCAGCGTATTATGGGGAAACACCGGGGAGCTGTTTTTT. Looking up the rest from reference TRBV9 and TRBJ2-2 gives the full variable domain: DSGVTQTPKHLITATGQRVTLRCSPRSGDLSVYWYQQSLDQGLQFLIQYYNGEERAKGNILERFSAQQFPDLHSELNLSSLELGDSALYFCASSVLWGNTGELFFGEGSRLTVL.

This clonotype was counted ten times or more. V usage is TRBV30 and J usage is TRBJ2-3, with TRBD2 identical over 10 bases. V gave up 2 bases and J gave up 2 bases; unmatched junction bases: 7. Germline CDR1 and CDR2: GTSNPN and SVGIG (reference sequence). CDR3 length equals 16 residues. The CDR3 bases are TGTGCCTGGAGTTACTCCGGACTAGCGGTCACAGATACGCAGTATTTT. Its translation is CAWSYSGLAVTDTQYF.

The chain recombines TRBV9 with TRBJ2-1; 7 bases are shared with TRBD1. Germline V gene data show CDR1 as SGDLS and CDR2 as YYNGEE. With V trimmed by 3 bases and J by 4 bases, 7 bases remained unmatched. The CDR3 loop spans 15 amino acids. The CDR3 region has the DNA TGTGCCAGCAGCGGACAGGGAGCCTCGTACAATGAGCAGTTCTTC. The encoded protein is CASSGQGASYNEQFF.

This clonotype has only a few counts. The chain carries TRBV20-1 and TRBJ2-3, with TRBD2 as a possible D gene (6 bases). Germline CDR1 and CDR2: DFQATT and SNEGSKA (reference sequence). V lost 3 bases to trimming and J lost 4 bases, with 20 bases between them. The CDR3 loop spans 16 amino acids. CDR3 sequence: CSASTGGPRRSDTQYF. Written as DNA, the CDR3 is TGCAGTGCTAGTACCGGGGGACCCCGGAGGTCAGATACGCAGTATTTT.

This clonotype was detected many times. This chain links TRBV7-6 with TRBJ1-2; 7 nucleotides match TRBD1. The CDR3 extends over 13 amino acids. CDR1 is SGHVS, CDR2 FNYEAQ, per germline. With V trimmed by 4 bases and J by 7 bases, 6 bases remained unmatched. The CDR3 DNA is TGTGCCAGCAGCTCTCGACAGGGCAGTGGCTACACCTTC. It is translated as CASSSRQGSGYTF.

The V call is TRBV20-1, the J call TRBJ2-2; 12 bases match TRBD2. Trimming at V came to 5 bases and at J to 6 bases, leaving 16 bases not matched to a gene. Germline V gene data show CDR1 as DFQATT and CDR2 as SNEGSKA (reference sequence). The CDR3 runs 18 residues. The DNA for the CDR3 is TGCAGTGCTCGACGCACCCCCCCTAGCGGGGGGGTAGCCGGGGAGCTGTTTTTT. This sequence encodes CSARRTPPSGGVAGELFF.

About this clonotype: This may come from a read error, since a much larger clone is one base off. This chain connects TRBV11-2 to TRBJ2-2, with 13 positions matching TRBD2. The V gene's germline CDR1 is SGHAT and CDR2 FQNNGV. The CDR3 covers 16 residues. CDR3 nucleotides: TGTGCCAACAGCCTGGGACTAGCGGGACTCGCCGGGGAGCTGTTTTTT. Its protein product is CANSLGLAGLAGELFF.